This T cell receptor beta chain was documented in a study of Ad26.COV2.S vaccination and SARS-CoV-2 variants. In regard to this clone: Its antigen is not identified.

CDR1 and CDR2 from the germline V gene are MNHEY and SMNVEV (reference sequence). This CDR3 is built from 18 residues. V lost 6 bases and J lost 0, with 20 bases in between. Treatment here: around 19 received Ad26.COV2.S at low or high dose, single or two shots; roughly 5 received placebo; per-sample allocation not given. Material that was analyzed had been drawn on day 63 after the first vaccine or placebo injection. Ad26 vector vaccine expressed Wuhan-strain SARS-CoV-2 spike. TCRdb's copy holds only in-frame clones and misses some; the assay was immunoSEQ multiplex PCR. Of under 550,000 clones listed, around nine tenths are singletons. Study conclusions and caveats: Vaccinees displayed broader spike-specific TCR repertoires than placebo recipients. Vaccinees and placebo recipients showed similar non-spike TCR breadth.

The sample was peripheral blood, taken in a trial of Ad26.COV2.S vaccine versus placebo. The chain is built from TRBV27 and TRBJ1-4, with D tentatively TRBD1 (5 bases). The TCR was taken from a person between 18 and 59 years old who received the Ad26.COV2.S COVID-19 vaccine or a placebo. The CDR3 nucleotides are TGTGCCAGCAGCCCCAGGGCAGGTATATTTGCAACTAATGAAAAACTGTTTTTT. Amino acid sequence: CASSPRAGIFATNEKLFF.